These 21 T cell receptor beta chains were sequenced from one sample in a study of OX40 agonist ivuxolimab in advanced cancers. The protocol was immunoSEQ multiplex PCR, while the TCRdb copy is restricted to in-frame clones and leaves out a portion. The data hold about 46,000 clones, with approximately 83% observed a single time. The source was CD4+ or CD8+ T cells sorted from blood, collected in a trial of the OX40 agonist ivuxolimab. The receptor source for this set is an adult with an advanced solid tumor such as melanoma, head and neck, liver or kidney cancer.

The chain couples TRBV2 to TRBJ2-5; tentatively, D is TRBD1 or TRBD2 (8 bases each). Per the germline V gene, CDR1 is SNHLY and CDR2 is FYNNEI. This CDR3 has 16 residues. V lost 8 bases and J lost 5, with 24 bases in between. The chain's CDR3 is CASGALAGGGRETQYF. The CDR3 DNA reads TGTGCCAGCGGGGCTTTGGCAGGGGGCGGGAGGGAGACCCAGTACTTC.

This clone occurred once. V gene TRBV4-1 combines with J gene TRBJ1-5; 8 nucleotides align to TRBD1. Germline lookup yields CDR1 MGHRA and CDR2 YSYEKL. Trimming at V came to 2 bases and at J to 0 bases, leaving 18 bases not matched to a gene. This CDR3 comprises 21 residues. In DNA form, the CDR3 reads TGCGCCAGCAGCCAAATCTTTTTTCCCGGACAGGGAGAGTATAGCAATCAGCCCCAGCATTTT. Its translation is CASSQIFFPGQGEYSNQPQHF.

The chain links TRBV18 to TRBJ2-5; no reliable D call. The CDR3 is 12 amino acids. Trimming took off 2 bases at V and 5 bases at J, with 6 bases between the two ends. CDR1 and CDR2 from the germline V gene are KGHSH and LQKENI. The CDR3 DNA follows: TGTGCCAGCTCACCAGTAGAGGAGACCCAGTACTTC. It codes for CASSPVEETQYF.

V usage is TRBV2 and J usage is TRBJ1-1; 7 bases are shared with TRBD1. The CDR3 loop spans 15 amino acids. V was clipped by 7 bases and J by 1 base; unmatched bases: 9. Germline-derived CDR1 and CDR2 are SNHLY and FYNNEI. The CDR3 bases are TGTGCCAGCAAGGGGGCCCGGAAGGGGAACACTGAAGCTTTCTTT. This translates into CASKGARKGNTEAFF.

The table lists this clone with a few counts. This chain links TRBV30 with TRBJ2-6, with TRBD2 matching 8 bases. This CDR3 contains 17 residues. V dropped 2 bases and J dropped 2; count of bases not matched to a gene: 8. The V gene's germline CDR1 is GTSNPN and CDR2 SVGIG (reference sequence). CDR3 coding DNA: TGTGCCTGGAGTCCTCCCCTCGGGGGGGCTGGGGCCAACGTCCTGACTTTC. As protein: CAWSPPLGGAGANVLTF.

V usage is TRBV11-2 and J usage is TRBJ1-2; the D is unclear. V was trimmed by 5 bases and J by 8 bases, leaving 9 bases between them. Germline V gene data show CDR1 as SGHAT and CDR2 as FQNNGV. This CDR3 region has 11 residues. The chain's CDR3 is CASSANVGYTF. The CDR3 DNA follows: TGTGCCAGCAGCGCGAACGTAGGCTACACCTTC.

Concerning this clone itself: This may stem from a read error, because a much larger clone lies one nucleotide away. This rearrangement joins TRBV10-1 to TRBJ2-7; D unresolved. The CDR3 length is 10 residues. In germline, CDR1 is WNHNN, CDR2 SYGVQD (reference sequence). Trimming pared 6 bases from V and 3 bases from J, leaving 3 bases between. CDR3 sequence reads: CASSNYEQYF. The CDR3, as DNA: TGCGCCAGCAGCAACTACGAGCAGTACTTC.

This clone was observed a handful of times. CDR3 in amino acids: CASSQDQGFGNEQFF. CDR3 sequence (DNA): TGCGCCAGCAGCCAAGATCAGGGGTTTGGGAATGAGCAGTTCTTC. V is TRBV4-3 and J is TRBJ2-1; D may be TRBD1 (6 bases). Germline lookup yields CDR1 LGHNA and CDR2 YSLEER. V was shortened by 0 bases and J by 7 bases, with 13 bases between the two germline ends. CDR3 length equals 15 residues.

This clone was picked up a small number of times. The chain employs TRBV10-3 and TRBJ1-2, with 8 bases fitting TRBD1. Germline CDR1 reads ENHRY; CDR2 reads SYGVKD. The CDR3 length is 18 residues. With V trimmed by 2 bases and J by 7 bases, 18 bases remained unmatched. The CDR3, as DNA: TGTGCCATCAGTGAGCCGAGACAGGGGTCGAAAGATAACCCTGGCTACACCTTC. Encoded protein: CAISEPRQGSKDNPGYTF.

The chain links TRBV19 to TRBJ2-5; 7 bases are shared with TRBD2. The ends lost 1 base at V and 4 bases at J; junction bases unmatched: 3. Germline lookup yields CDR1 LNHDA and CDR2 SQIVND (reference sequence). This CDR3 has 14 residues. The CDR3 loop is CASSIGSGGETQYF. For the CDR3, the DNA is TGTGCCAGTAGTATAGGCTCGGGGGGAGAGACCCAGTACTTC.

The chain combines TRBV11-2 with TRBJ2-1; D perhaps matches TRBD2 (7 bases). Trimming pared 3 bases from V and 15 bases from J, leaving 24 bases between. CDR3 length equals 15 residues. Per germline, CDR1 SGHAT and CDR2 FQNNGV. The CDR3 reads CASSFRRSAGAFPFF. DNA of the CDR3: TGTGCCAGCAGCTTTCGTAGGTCTGCGGGGGCCTTTCCGTTCTTC.

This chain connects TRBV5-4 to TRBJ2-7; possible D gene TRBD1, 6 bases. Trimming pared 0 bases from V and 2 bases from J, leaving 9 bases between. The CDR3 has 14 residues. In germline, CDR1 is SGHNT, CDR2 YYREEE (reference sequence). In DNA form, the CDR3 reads TGTGCCAGCAGCTTGGATCAGGGGACCTACGAGCAGTACTTC. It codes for CASSLDQGTYEQYF.

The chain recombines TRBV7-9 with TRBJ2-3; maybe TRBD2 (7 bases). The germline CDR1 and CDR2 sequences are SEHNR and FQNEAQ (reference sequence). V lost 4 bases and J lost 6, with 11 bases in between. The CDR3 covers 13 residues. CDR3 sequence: CASSSSGGDTQYF. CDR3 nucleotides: TGTGCCAGCAGCTCCTCGGGGGGCGATACGCAGTATTTT. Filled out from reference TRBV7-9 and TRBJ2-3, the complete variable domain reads DTGVSQNPRHKITKRGQNVTFRCDPISEHNRLYWYRQTLGQGPEFLTYFQNEAQLEKSRLLSDRFSAERPKGSFSTLEIQRTEQGDSAMYLCASSSSGGDTQYFGPGTRLTVL.

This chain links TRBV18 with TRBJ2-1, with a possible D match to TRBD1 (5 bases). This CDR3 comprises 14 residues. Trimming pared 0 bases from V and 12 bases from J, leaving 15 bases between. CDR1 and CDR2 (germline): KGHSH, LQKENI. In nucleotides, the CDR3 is TGTGCCAGCTCACCACCGGGCGACAGACAGATGCAGTTCTTC. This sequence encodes CASSPPGDRQMQFF.

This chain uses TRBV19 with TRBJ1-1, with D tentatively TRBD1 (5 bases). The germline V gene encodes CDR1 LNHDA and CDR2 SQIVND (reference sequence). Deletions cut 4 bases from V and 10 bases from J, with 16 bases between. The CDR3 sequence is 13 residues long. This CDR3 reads CASSTEPGLAAFF. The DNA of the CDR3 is TGTGCCAGTAGTACGGAGCCAGGGTTAGCAGCTTTCTTT.

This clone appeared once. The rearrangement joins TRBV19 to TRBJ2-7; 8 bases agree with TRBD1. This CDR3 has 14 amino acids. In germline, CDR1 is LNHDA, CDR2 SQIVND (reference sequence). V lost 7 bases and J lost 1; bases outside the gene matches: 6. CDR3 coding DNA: TGTGCCAGTACGGATACAGGGGGGTCCTACGAGCAGTACTTC. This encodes CASTDTGGSYEQYF.

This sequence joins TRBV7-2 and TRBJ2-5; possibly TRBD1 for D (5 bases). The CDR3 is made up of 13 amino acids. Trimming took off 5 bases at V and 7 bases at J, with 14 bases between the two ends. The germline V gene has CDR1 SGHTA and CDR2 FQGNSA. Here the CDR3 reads CASSIQAYGTQYF. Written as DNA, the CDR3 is TGTGCCAGCAGCATACAGGCTTATGGGACCCAGTACTTC.

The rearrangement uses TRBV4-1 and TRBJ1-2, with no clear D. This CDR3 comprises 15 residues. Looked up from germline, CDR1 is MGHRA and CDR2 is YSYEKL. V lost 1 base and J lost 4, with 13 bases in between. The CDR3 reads CASSQVGRKVYGYTF. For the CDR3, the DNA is TGCGCCAGCAGCCAAGTAGGCAGGAAGGTCTATGGCTACACCTTC.

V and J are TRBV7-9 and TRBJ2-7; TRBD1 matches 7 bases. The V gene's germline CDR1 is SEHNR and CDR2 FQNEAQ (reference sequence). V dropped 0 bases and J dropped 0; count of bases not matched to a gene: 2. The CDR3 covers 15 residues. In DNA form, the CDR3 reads TGTGCCAGCAGCTTAGCGACAGGGAACTCCTACGAGCAGTACTTC. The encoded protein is CASSLATGNSYEQYF. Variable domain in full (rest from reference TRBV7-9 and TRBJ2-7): DTGVSQNPRHKITKRGQNVTFRCDPISEHNRLYWYRQTLGQGPEFLTYFQNEAQLEKSRLLSDRFSAERPKGSFSTLEIQRTEQGDSAMYLCASSLATGNSYEQYFGPGTRLTVT.

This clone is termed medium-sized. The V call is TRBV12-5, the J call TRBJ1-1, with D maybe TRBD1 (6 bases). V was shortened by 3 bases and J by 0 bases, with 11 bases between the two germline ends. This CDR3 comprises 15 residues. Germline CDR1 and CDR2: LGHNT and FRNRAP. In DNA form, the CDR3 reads TGTGCTAGTGGTTTCAGCCGGACAGTGAACACTGAAGCTTTCTTT. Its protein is CASGFSRTVNTEAFF.

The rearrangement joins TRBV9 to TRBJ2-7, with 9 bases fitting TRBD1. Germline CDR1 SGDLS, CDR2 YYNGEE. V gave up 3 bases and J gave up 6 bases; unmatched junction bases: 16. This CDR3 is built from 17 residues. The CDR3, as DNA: TGTGCCAGCAGCGCTTCCGGGACAGGGTCTTTCTTGTCCGAGCAGTACTTC. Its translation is CASSASGTGSFLSEQYF.